This T cell receptor beta chain was observed in a study of STAT5B mutations in CD4+ large granular lymphocyte leukemia (dated by TCRdb to the early 2020s). With regard to the full study: Among healthy controls, the CDR3 'QG' motif was associated with a particular HLA allele. Flow cytometry on FACSCanto II or FACSVerse confirmed that purified fractions exceeded 95% purity among lymphocytes. The study compared the TCRbeta repertoires of patients with CD4+ T-cell large granular lymphocyte leukemia against the TCRbeta repertoires of healthy blood donors.

A remark on this clone: Which antigen it targets is not known. Base qualities are missing; no much larger clone stands one base away.

The healthy control group was made up of a few dozen blood donors, and the Finnish Red Cross blood service supplied their buffy coats. All TCR-sequenced material derived from peripheral blood: patient blood samples and healthy donor buffy coats. Ficoll-Hypaque gradient centrifugation was used to isolate peripheral blood mononuclear cells. For the healthy controls, CD4+ cells were obtained from buffy coats by magnetic purification. The Gentra Puregene Cell and Tissue kit was used to extract genomic DNA, and a Qubit 2.0 fluorometer was used to measure the amount of genomic DNA. What the research found in general, with its limitations: Greater clonality appeared to be present in CD4-sorted patient repertoires than in healthy CD4+ repertoires, and the difference was retained after the putative leukemic clones were removed. The data were not HLA-matched, and the higher clonality in CD4+ T-LGLL than in CD8+ T-LGLL could be due to the relatively small sample size. Each patient's main leukemic clonotypes were private, but more than 20% of these clonotypes showed up at low frequency in the non-leukemic repertoires of other patients. Enrichment of TRBV06-family usage was observed among the top patient clones (8/27) relative to healthy controls (2/35).

The immunoSEQ assay at survey resolution was applied to genomic DNA for sequencing of TCRbeta rearrangements. In the paper's pipeline: A lowest detectable productive clonotype frequency of 2.59 x 10-5 was observed in the TCR sequencing data. Analyses included only productive TCRbeta rearrangements, meaning complete and in-frame sequences. The clonality of each sample was calculated as Simpson clonality in the immunoSEQ Analyzer version 3.0. Based on frequency, clones were grouped as very rare, small, medium, large (1-20%) or hyperexpanded (>20%). Generation probabilities were estimated with OLGA 1.2.3, V-gene circos plots were made with VDJtools, specificities were looked up in VDJdb, and CDR3 motifs were identified with GLIPH. In its TCRdb copy, this immuneACCESS table keeps in-frame sequences only and misses some clones. Where compared with another copy, unresolved V genes explain less than half of these, and the others have no known cause. The DNA was the basis for D and trimming; V, J and clone size are from that table. Recorded for this sample are fewer than 35,000 clones; about two thirds of them occurred a single time. In total, the top ten clones hold just under 2% of the sample.

From a lookup of the germline V gene, CDR1 and CDR2 are SNHLY and FYNNEI. V is cut by 10 bases and J by 3 bases, and the space between the germline ends is 15 bases. There are 14 amino acids in the CDR3, from cysteine to phenylalanine inclusive. Just the 42-base CDR3 DNA is kept, in frame starting at base 1. The source of this sequence is a human donor in good health. The sequencing sample was made of CD4+ T cells from blood buffy coats. This receptor chain uses TRBV2 and TRBJ2-2; the D gene is not confidently resolved. For the CDR3, the sequence is CATKATSYTGELFF. The DNA sequence is as follows: TGTGCCACCAAGGCCACTTCCTACACCGGGGAGCTGTTTTTT.